This is a list of T cell receptor beta chains from one sample in a study of T-cell reconstitution after alpha-beta-depleted transplantation in children. MiXCR, run by TCRdb on the PCR reads, gives a single entry per CDR3 protein. The sample has 500,000 to 600,000 distinct CDR3 sequences; approximately 16% are singletons. The sequenced sample was PBMCs from the stem cell graft donor, obtained from the stem cell graft. These receptors were obtained from a human donor who donated a stem cell graft to a child with acute lymphoblastic leukemia. Each CDR3 is given without its conserved first and last residue. The D gene is left open where the match is weak.

TRBJ1-1,NA,TRBV4-1,ASSPGATEAF
TRBJ2-1,TRBD2,TRBV20-1,SARRLAGPSRDEQF
TRBJ2-7,NA,TRBV29-1,SVEGPGNKSYEQY
TRBJ2-3,NA,TRBV12-3/TRBV12-4,ASSFAGTTDTQY
TRBJ2-7,NA,TRBV5-1,ASSLDGTLSYEQY
TRBJ2-1,TRBD2,TRBV12-3/TRBV12-4,ASGFPSGGRNEQF
TRBJ2-4,TRBD1,TRBV5-4,ASSLGQGTLFLAKNIQY
TRBJ2-7,NA,TRBV24-1,ATSDPTRGRNEQY
TRBJ2-4,NA,TRBV5-1,ASSLVPSDIQY
TRBJ1-1,NA,TRBV27,ASSLVAYWNTEAF
TRBJ2-3,NA,TRBV20-1,RVPGEPGLVTQY
TRBJ2-3,NA,TRBV5-6,ASSLALISTQY
TRBJ1-1,NA,TRBV19,AGLTSTGTNTEAF
TRBJ1-5,NA,TRBV28,ASSLLGGYSNQPQH
TRBJ1-1,NA,TRBV20-1,SAQKRDMNTEAF
TRBJ2-6,NA,TRBV5-1,ASSWEGASGANVLT
TRBJ2-1,NA,TRBV29-1,SVEESRQKRPTF
TRBJ2-2,NA,TRBV7-6,ASSLEINTGELF
TRBJ2-3,TRBD2,TRBV15,ATSRGAGESDTQY
TRBJ2-7,NA,TRBV7-9,ASSLAARLEEYEQY
TRBJ1-2,NA,TRBV27,ASSPSGRSGYT
TRBJ1-1,NA,TRBV19,ASGALNTEAF
TRBJ2-6,NA,TRBV18,ASSPRSGPNVLT
TRBJ1-1,NA,TRBV7-9,ASSPPGSTEAF
TRBJ2-1,TRBD2,TRBV20-1,SARGFPGLAVGEQF
TRBJ1-2,TRBD1,TRBV3-1,ASKHGPGGGGYT
TRBJ2-7,NA,TRBV5-1,ASSFADSYEQY
TRBJ2-1,TRBD1,TRBV29-1,SVDRGSLNEQF
TRBJ2-3,NA,TRBV19,ASSIDQQRATDTQY
TRBJ2-7,NA,TRBV12-3/TRBV12-4,ASTSGLSMREQY
TRBJ2-7,TRBD1,TRBV5-1,ASSRRTGYEQY
TRBJ1-2,NA,TRBV6-1,ASSEGPTGSYGYT
TRBJ2-7,NA,TRBV5-1,ASSLARGDHEQY
TRBJ2-1,TRBD1,TRBV27,ASSTGQGAREQF
TRBJ1-2,NA,TRBV21-1,ASSKAGLTGGDYGYT
TRBJ2-1,TRBD2,TRBV27,ASSLESSGLAGRYNEQF
TRBJ2-2,TRBD1,TRBV11-2,ASSLVRQGAGELF
TRBJ1-1,NA,TRBV7-9,ASSLISTYSPEAF
TRBJ2-7,TRBD2,TRBV7-9,ASSPTPGTSSYEQY
TRBJ2-5,TRBD2,TRBV12-3/TRBV12-4,ASGSGGKGNQETQY
TRBJ2-6,NA,TRBV20-1,SKAGANVLT
TRBJ2-2,TRBD2,TRBV2,ASTLGLAGDAGELF
TRBJ2-7,NA,TRBV5-6,ASTLATDYEQY
TRBJ2-3,NA,TRBV6-1,ASRRLSSEMDTQY
TRBJ2-5,NA,TRBV20-1,SARDRGPWETQY
TRBJ2-6,TRBD1,TRBV10-3,AIRSSGTAVSGANVLT
TRBJ2-1,NA,TRBV15,ATSREVGSGENEQF
TRBJ1-2,NA,TRBV11-2,ASSASTIWDSYGYT
TRBJ1-1,NA,TRBV5-1,ASSRVE